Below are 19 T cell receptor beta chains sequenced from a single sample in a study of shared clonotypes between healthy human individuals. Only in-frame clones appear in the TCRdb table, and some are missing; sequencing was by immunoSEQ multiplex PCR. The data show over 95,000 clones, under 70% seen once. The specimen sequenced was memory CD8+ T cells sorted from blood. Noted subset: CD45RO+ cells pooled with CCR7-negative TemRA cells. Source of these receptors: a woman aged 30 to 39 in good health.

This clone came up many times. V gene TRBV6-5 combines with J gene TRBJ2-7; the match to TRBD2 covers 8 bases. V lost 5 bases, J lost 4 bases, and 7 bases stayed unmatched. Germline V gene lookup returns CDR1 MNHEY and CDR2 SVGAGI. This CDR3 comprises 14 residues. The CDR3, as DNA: TGTGCCAGCAGTCTTGGACTAGCAGATTACGAGCAGTACTTC. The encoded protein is CASSLGLADYEQYF.

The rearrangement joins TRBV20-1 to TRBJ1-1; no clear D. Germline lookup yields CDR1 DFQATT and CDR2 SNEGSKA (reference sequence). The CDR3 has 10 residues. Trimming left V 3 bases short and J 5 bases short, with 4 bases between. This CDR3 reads CSASETEAFF. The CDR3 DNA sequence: TGCAGTGCTAGTGAGACTGAAGCTTTCTTT.

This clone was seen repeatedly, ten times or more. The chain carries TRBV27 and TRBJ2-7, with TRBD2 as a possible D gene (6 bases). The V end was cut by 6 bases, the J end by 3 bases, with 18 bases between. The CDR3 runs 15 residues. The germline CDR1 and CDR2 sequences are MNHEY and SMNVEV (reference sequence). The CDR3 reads CASRGGPGKIYEQYF. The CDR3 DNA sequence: TGTGCCAGCAGGGGGGGACCGGGAAAAATCTACGAGCAGTACTTC.

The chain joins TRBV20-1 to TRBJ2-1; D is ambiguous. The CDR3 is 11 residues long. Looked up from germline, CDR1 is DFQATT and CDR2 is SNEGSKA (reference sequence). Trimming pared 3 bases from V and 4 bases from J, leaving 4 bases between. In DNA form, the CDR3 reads TGCAGTGCTAGGGAATACAATGAGCAGTTCTTC. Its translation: CSAREYNEQFF.

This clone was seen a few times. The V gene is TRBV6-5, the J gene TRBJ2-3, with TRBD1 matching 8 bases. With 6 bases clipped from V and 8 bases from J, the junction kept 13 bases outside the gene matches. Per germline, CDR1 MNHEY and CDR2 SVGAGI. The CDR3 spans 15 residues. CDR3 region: CASSQGQGPSATQYF. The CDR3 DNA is TGTGCCAGCAGCCAAGGACAGGGCCCGTCCGCTACGCAGTATTTT.

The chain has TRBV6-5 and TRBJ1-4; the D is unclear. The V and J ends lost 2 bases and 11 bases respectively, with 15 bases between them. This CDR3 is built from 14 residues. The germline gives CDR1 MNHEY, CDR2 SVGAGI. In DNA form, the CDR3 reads TGTGCCAGCAGTTACACGATATCGAACGGGAAACTGTTTTTT. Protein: CASSYTISNGKLFF.

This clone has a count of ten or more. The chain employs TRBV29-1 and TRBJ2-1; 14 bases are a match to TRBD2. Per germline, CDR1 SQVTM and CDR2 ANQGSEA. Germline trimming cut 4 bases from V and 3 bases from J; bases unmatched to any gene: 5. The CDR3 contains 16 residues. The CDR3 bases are TGCAGCGTTGGCCTGGGACTAGCGGGAGACTACAATGAGCAGTTCTTC. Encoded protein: CSVGLGLAGDYNEQFF.

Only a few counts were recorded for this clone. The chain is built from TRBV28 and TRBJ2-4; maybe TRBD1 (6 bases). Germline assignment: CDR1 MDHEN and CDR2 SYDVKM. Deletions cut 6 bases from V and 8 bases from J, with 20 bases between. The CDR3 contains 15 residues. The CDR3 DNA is TGTGCCAGCAGCCAAGGGACACTCGCAACGGACATTCAGTACTTC. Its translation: CASSQGTLATDIQYF.

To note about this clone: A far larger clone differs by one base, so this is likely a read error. The CDR3 coding sequence is TGTGCCAGCAGCGCGACTAGCGGGACAACAGATATGCAGTATTTT. It specifies CASSATSGTTDMQYF. The chain employs TRBV6-4 and TRBJ2-3; TRBD2 agrees at 11 bases. This CDR3 region has 15 residues. Germline CDR1 and CDR2: MRHNA and SNTAGT.

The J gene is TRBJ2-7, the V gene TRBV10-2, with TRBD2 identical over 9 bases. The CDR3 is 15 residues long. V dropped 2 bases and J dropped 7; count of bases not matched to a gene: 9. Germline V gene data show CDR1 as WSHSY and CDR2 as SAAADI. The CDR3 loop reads CASSERTSGLLEQYF. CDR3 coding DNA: TGCGCCAGCAGTGAGCGTACTAGCGGGCTCTTGGAGCAGTACTTC.

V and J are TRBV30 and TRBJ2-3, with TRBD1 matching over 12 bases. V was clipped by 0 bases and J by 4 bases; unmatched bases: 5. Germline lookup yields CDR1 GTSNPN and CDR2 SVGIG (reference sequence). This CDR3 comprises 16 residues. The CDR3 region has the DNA TGTGCCTGGAGTGTAGGGACAGGGGGCCTCGCAGATACGCAGTATTTT. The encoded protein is CAWSVGTGGLADTQYF.

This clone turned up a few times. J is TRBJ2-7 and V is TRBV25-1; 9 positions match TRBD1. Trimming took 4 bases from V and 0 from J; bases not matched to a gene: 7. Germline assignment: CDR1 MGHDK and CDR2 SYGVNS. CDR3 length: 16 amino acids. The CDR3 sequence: CASSGSPGQGSYEQYF. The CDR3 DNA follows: TGTGCCAGCAGTGGTAGTCCGGGACAGGGCTCCTACGAGCAGTACTTC.

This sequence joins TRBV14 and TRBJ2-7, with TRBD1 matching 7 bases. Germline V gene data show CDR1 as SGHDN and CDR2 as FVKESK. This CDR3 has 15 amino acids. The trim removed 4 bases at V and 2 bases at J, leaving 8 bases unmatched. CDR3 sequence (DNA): TGTGCCAGCAGCCTGCATGGGACAGCCGCCTACGAGCAGTACTTC. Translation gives CASSLHGTAAYEQYF.

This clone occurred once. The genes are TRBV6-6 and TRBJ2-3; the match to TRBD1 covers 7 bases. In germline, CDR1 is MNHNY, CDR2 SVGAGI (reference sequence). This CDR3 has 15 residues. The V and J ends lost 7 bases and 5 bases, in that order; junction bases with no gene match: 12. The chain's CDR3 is CASTFATTGQDTQYF. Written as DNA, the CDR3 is TGTGCCAGCACCTTCGCGACGACAGGGCAAGATACGCAGTATTTT.

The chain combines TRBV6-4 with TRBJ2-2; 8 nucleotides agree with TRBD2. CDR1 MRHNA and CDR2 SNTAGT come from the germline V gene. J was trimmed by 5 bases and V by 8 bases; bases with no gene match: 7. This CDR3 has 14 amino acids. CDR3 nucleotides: TGTGCCAGCGCGAGCGGGAGAGATACCGGGGAGCTGTTTTTT. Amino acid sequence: CASASGRDTGELFF.

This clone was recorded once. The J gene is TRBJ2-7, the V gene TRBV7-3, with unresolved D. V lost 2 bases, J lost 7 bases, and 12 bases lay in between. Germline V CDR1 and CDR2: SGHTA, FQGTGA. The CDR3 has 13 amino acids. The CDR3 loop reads CASSLVPRVEQYF. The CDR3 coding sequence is TGTGCCAGCAGCTTAGTCCCCCGGGTGGAGCAGTACTTC.

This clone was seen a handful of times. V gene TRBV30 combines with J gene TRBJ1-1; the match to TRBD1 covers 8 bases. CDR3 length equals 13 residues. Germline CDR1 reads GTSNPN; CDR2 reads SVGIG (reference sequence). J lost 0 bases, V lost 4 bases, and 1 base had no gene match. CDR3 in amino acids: CAWKDRVNTEAFF. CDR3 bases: TGTGCCTGGAAGGACAGGGTGAACACTGAAGCTTTCTTT.

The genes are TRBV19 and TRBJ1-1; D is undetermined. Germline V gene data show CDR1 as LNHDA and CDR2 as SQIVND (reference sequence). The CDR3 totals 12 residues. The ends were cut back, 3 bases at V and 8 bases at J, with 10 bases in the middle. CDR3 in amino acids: CASSIGGSEAFF. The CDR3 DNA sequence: TGTGCCAGTAGTATCGGTGGATCCGAAGCTTTCTTT.

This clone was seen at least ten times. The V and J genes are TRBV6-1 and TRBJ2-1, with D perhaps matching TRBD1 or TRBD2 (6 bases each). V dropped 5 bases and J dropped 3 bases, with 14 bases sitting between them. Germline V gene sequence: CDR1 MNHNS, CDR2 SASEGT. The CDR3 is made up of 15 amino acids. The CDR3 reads CASSPSGGGYNEQFF. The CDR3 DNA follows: TGTGCCAGCAGTCCCAGCGGAGGGGGCTACAATGAGCAGTTCTTC.